The 4 T cell receptor beta chains listed next were all sequenced from one sample in a study of blood T cell repertoires in COVID-19. The data were produced by immunoSEQ multiplex PCR, yet TCRdb's version contains in-frame clones alone and is incomplete. The table records about 22,000 clones, 89% of them present only once. Sequencing was performed on peripheral blood. The source of these receptors is a human donor with active COVID-19. The donor label of this sample is uncertain.

The genes are TRBV6-5 and TRBJ2-5, with D unclear. Germline CDR1 and CDR2: MNHEY and SVGAGI. Trimming shortened V by 6 bases and J by 4 bases, and 9 bases separated the two germline ends. This CDR3 has 12 residues. This CDR3 is CASSSAGETQYF. The CDR3 nucleotides are TGTGCCAGCAGCTCCGCCGGAGAGACCCAGTACTTC.

This clone was counted once. The rearrangement joins TRBV12-3 or TRBV12-4 to TRBJ2-3; no clear D gene. Trimming pared 5 bases from V and 3 bases from J, leaving 9 bases between. The CDR3 covers 13 residues. The CDR3 DNA reads as TGTGCCAGCAGTGCTACCGGGACAGATACGCAGTATTTT. Its protein is CASSATGTDTQYF.

The CDR3 here is CASSLGTSGGGETQYF. In DNA, the CDR3 is TGCGCCAGCAGCCTCGGGACTAGCGGCGGGGGGGAGACCCAGTACTTC. The chain is built from TRBV5-1 and TRBJ2-5; TRBD2 aligns across 11 bases. V trimming: 4 bases; J trimming: 5 bases; junction bases outside the gene matches: 10. Germline lookup yields CDR1 SGHRS and CDR2 YFSETQ. The CDR3 runs to 16 residues.

Only a few counts were recorded for this clone. V and J are TRBV11-2 and TRBJ2-6; 12 nucleotides line up with TRBD1. J gave up 4 bases and V 5 bases, and 6 bases lay outside the gene matches. The length of the CDR3 is 17 residues. Germline loops: CDR1 SGHAT, CDR2 FQNNGV. The CDR3 spells CASSPRDRGPGANVLTF. Here the CDR3 DNA reads TGTGCCAGCAGCCCCCGGGACAGGGGGCCCGGGGCCAACGTCCTGACTTTC.